This T cell receptor beta chain was found in a study of blood T cell repertoires in COVID-19. Turning to the study itself: Sites in the United States, Italy and Spain provided acute and convalescent COVID-19 samples. T cells, B-cell-depleted T cells, or PBMCs provided the cDNA or gDNA that served as material.

In the original processing: Using reference gene primer amplification, nucleated cell counts were estimated. Sequencing was performed with immunoSEQ multiplex PCR; in TCRdb, only in-frame clones are kept and a portion is missing. That table gives V, J and clone size, and the DNA gave D and trimming. The sample comprises about 280,000 clones, roughly 85% of which are singletons, and 5% to 6.5% rests with the top ten. The V end lost 0 bases, the J end lost 10 bases, and 14 bases lay between the germline ends. Germline V CDR1 and CDR2: SGDLS, YYNGEE. This CDR3 has 14 amino acids. The clonotype comes from a man over 45 with active or convalescent COVID-19. Sequenced sample: peripheral blood. The chain employs TRBV9 and TRBJ2-1, with D perhaps TRBD2 (5 bases). CDR3 region: CASSVALAASEQFF. The CDR3 DNA sequence: TGTGCCAGCAGCGTAGCTCTAGCCGCCAGCGAGCAGTTCTTC.